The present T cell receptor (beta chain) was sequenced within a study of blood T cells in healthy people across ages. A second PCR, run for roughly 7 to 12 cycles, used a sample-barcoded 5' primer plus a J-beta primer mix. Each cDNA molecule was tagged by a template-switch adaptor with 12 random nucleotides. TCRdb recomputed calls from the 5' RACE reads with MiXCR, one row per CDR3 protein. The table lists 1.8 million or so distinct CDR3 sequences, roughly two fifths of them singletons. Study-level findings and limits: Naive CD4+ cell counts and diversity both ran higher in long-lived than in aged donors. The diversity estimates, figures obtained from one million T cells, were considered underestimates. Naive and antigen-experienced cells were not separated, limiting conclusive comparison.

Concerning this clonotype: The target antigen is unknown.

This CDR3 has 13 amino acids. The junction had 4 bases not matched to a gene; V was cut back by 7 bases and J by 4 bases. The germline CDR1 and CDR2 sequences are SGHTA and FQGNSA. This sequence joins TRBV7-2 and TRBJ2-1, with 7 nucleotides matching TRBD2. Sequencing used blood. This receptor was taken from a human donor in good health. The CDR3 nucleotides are TGTGCCAGCAAAGCGGGGAGGTACAATGAGCAGTTCTTC. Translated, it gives CASKAGRYNEQFF.